The source of this TCR beta chain is a study of human T cells and chemical hapten exposure. In the study overall: Patients, largely female, had alopecia areata, totalis or universalis.

Regarding time point: patch test 1, 2 weeks after DPC sensitization. The treatment is: therapeutic diphenylcyclopropenone sensitization with weekly scalp DPC. TCRdb recomputed calls from the RACE reads with MiXCR, one row per CDR3 protein. Here the sample spans around 160,000 distinct CDR3 sequences, 13% to 15% being singletons. The sample holds a few counts of this clonotype. This sample comprised whole blood, obtained in connection with sensitization to the hapten diphenylcyclopropenone (DPC). The clonotype was recovered from a woman in her 30s with alopecia areata. Some clones in this sample may be carry-over from other donors' samples.

CDR3 amino acids: CASSPNGRDSPLHF. CDR3 coding DNA: TGTGCCAGCTCACCTAACGGACGGGATTCACCCCTCCACTTT. J is TRBJ1-6 and V is TRBV18; D is unresolved. The CDR3 is 14 amino acids. The V and J ends lost 3 bases and 8 bases respectively, with 11 bases between them. The germline V gene has CDR1 KGHSH and CDR2 LQKENI.